This TCR beta chain came from a study of early T cells in non-severe SARS-CoV-2 infection. Germline V gene sequence: CDR1 SNHLY, CDR2 FYNNEI. CDR3 length: 13 amino acids. With regard to this clonotype: The junction departs from the called germline gene at one end, perhaps through a read error.

In the library, individual cDNA molecules carried attached unique molecular identifiers. TCRdb used MiXCR to reprocess the 5' RACE reads, holding one entry per CDR3 protein. The data show roughly 40,000 distinct CDR3 sequences, with less than 8.5% seen just once and more than 4.5% held by the top ten. The genes are TRBV2 and TRBJ1-1; D unclear. The specimen sequenced was whole blood. The clonotype originates from an adult who was a healthcare worker with PCR-confirmed SARS-CoV-2 infection or an uninfected control (not recorded which). The CDR3 DNA sequence: TGTGTCAGCAGGCTGGGAGTGGAAACTGAAGCTTTCTTT. Protein: CVSRLGVETEAFF.